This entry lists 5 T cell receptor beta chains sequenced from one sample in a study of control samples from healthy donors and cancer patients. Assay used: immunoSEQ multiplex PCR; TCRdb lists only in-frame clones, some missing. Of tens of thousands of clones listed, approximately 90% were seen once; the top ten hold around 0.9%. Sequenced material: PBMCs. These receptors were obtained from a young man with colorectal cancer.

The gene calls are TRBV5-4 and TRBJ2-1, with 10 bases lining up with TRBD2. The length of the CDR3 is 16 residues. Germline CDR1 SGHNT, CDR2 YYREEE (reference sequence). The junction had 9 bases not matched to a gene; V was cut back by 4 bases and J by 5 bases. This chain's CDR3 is CASSPISGGANNEQFF. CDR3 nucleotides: TGTGCCAGCAGCCCAATAAGCGGGGGGGCTAACAATGAGCAGTTCTTC.

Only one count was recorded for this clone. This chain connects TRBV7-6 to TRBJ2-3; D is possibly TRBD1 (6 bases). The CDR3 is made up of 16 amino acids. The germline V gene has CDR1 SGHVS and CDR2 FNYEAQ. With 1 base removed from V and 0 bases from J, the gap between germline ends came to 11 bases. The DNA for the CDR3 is TGTGCCAGCAGCTTAGGGACAGCACAGAGCACAGATACGCAGTATTTT. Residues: CASSLGTAQSTDTQYF. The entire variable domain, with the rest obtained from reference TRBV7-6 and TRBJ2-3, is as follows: GAGVSQSPRYKVTKRGQDVALRCDPISGHVSLYWYRQALGQGPEFLTYFNYEAQQDKSGLPNDRFSAERPEGSISTLTIQRTEQRDSAMYRCASSLGTAQSTDTQYFGPGTRLTVL.

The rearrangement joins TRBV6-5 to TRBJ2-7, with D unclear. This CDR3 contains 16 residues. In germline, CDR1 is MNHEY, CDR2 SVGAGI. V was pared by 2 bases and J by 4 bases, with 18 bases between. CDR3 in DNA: TGTGCCAGCAGTTACGGATCAGATCACCCCCCGTACGAGCAGTACTTC. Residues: CASSYGSDHPPYEQYF.

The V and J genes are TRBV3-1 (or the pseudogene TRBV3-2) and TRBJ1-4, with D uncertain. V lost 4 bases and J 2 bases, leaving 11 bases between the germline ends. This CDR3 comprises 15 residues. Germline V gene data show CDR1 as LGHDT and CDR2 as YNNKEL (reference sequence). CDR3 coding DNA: TGTGCCAGCAGCCCCCGCCGTCGGACTAATGAAAAACTGTTTTTT. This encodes CASSPRRRTNEKLFF.

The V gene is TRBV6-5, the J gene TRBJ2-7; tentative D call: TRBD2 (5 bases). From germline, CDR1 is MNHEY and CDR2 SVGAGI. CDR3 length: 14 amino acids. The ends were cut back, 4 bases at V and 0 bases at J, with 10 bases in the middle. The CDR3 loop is CASSLREYSYEQYF. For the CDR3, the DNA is TGTGCCAGCAGTTTAAGGGAGTACTCCTACGAGCAGTACTTC.